This T cell receptor (beta chain) was found in a study of patients and donors after allogeneic stem cell transplantation. From the RT-PCR reads, TCRdb called clonotypes with MiXCR, one entry per CDR3 protein. The sample contains roughly 40,000 distinct CDR3 sequences, 25% to 40% of which appear only once. This CDR3 is built from 14 residues. Deletions cut 1 base from V and 2 bases from J, with 7 bases between. CDR1 SGHRS and CDR2 YFSETQ come from the germline V gene. The source of this sequence is a human donor who was either an allogeneic HSCT recipient or a stem cell or donor lymphocyte infusion donor (not recorded which). It is not recorded whose cells these are; they may come from a transplant donor. V gene TRBV5-1 combines with J gene TRBJ2-4, with D perhaps given as TRBD1 or TRBD2 (5 bases each). Sequences were obtained from blood, either unsorted or a sorted T cell fraction (not recorded which). The CDR3 coding sequence is TGCGCCAGCAGCTTGTGGGGACCCAAAAACATTCAGTACTTC. Amino acid sequence: CASSLWGPKNIQYF.